This entry lists 9 T cell receptor beta chains sequenced from one sample in a study of CD8 T cells in Susac syndrome (dated by TCRdb to between 2019 and 2020). The protocol used for the library was the immunoSEQ multiplex PCR assay. RNA was extracted using the RNeasy kit, and about 0.5 to 1 ug of the RNA was reverse transcribed with random hexamers. TCRdb cleaned the public reads at Q25 with fastp, built clones with MiXCR and kept in-frame beta chains. Each record represents a unique CDR3 protein, reported with the most common genes and DNA among its rows. This sample holds 130,000 or so distinct CDR3 sequences; 94% were observed only once. 0.095% to 0.1% of the sample is held by the ten biggest clonotypes. The specimen was CD4+ T cells from PBMCs. The receptor set was obtained from a human donor in good health.

The chain couples TRBV2 to TRBJ2-2; D gene unclear. The CDR3 runs 13 residues. The V end was cut by 0 bases, the J end by 6 bases, with 5 bases between. The germline CDR1 and CDR2 sequences are SNHLY and FYNNEI. The CDR3 is CASSEAWSGELFF. For the CDR3, the DNA is TGTGCCAGCAGTGAAGCTTGGTCCGGGGAGCTGTTTTTT. The entire variable domain, with the rest obtained from reference TRBV2 and TRBJ2-2, is as follows: EPEVTQTPSHQVTQMGQEVILRCVPISNHLYFYWYRQILGQKVEFLVSFYNNEISEKSEIFDDQFSVERPDGSNFTLKIRSTKLEDSAMYFCASSEAWSGELFFGEGSRLTVL.

The chain recombines TRBV30 with TRBJ2-1; D may be TRBD2 (6 bases). Trimming cost V 7 bases and J 3 bases, with 7 bases left between them. The V gene's germline CDR1 is GTSNPN and CDR2 SVGIG (reference sequence). The CDR3 length is 11 residues. CDR3 DNA sequence: TGTGCCTTGACTAGCTACAATGAGCAGTTCTTC. This encodes CALTSYNEQFF.

The CDR3, as DNA: TGTGCCAGCAGCCCTCACAGCAATGAGCAGTTCTTC. It encodes CASSPHSNEQFF. V usage is TRBV7-2 and J usage is TRBJ2-1; D is uncertain. Trimming stripped 5 bases from V and 6 bases from J, with 8 bases between. Germline V CDR1 and CDR2: SGHTA, FQGNSA. The CDR3 is made up of 12 amino acids. Full variable domain (outside the CDR3, taken from reference TRBV7-2 and TRBJ2-1): GAGVSQSPSNKVTEKGKDVELRCDPISGHTALYWYRQSLGQGLEFLIYFQGNSAPDKSGLPSDRFSAERTGGSVSTLTIQRTQQEDSAVYLCASSPHSNEQFFGPGTRLTVL.

This sequence joins TRBV7-9 and TRBJ1-1; unclear D gene. Per germline, CDR1 SEHNR and CDR2 FQNEAQ (reference sequence). There are 13 residues in the CDR3. V was clipped by 1 base and J by 3 bases, with 6 bases between them. CDR3 in DNA: TGTGCCAGCAGCTTAGACGCGGACACTGAAGCTTTCTTT. Translating gives CASSLDADTEAFF.

The rearrangement joins TRBV20-1 to TRBJ1-2; 10 positions match TRBD1. The trim removed 6 bases at V and 4 bases at J, leaving 5 bases unmatched. The CDR3 runs 13 residues. Germline V gene lookup returns CDR1 DFQATT and CDR2 SNEGSKA (reference sequence). Here the CDR3 reads CSADRGQAYGYTF. CDR3 DNA: TGCAGTGCAGACAGGGGGCAGGCCTATGGCTACACCTTC.

The genes are TRBV24-1 and TRBJ2-1, with 12 bases aligning to TRBD2. With 4 bases clipped from V and 6 bases from J, the junction kept 3 bases outside the gene matches. The CDR3 length is 15 residues. The germline gives CDR1 KGHDR, CDR2 SFDVKD. CDR3 sequence reads: CATSDSSGRANEQFF. The CDR3 DNA sequence: TGTGCCACCAGTGACTCTAGCGGGAGGGCCAATGAGCAGTTCTTC.

This chain joins TRBV20-1 and TRBJ2-1; 10 bases align to TRBD2. The J segment lost 15 bases and the V segment lost 2 bases, leaving 10 bases of the junction unmatched. This CDR3 region has 13 residues. Germline V gene sequence: CDR1 DFQATT, CDR2 SNEGSKA (reference sequence). The CDR3 sequence: CSARSNSGRTMFF. DNA of the CDR3: TGCAGTGCTAGATCTAATAGCGGGAGGACTATGTTCTTC.

This sequence joins TRBV29-1 and TRBJ1-4; 8 positions match TRBD1. The CDR3 runs to 13 residues. Germline assignment: CDR1 SQVTM and CDR2 ANQGSEA. This CDR3 is CSAEGHRGEKLFF. The CDR3 DNA follows: TGCAGTGCAGAGGGACACAGGGGGGAAAAACTGTTTTTT.

The rearrangement joins TRBV12-3 or TRBV12-4 to TRBJ2-1, with D tentatively TRBD1 or TRBD2 (6 bases each). The V end was cut by 7 bases, the J end by 6 bases, with 13 bases between. The CDR3 runs to 13 residues. The chain's CDR3 is CASKGGETNEQFF. The CDR3 DNA is TGTGCCAGCAAGGGGGGCGAAACCAATGAGCAGTTCTTC.